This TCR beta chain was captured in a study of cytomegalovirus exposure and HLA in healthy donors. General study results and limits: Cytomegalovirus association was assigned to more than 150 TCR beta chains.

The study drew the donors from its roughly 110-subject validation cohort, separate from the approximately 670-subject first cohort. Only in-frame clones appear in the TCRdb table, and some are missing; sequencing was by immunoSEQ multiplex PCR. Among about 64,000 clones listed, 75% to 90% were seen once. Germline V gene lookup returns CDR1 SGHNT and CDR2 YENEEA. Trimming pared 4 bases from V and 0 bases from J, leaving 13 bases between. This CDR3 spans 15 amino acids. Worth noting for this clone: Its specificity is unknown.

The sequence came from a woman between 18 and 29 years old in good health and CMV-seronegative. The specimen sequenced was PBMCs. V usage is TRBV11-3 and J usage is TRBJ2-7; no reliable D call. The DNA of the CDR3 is TGTGCCAGCAGCTCACCATGGCGGAACTCCTACGAGCAGTACTTC. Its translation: CASSSPWRNSYEQYF.